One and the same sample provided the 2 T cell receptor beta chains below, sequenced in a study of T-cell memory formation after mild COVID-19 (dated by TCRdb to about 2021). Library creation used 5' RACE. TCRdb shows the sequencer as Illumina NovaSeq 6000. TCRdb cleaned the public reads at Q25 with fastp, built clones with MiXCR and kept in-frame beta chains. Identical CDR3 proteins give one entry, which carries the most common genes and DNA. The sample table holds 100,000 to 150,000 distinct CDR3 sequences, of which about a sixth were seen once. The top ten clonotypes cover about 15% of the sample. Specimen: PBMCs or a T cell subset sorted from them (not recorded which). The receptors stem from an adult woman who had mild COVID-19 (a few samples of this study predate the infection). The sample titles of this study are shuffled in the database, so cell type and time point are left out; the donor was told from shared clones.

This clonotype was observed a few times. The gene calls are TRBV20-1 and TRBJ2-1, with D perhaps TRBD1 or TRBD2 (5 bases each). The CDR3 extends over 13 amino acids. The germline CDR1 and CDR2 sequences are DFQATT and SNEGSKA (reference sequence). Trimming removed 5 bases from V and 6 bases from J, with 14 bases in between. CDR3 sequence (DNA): TGCAGTGCTGACCCCGGGGCCAGCAATGAGCAGTTCTTC. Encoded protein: CSADPGASNEQFF.

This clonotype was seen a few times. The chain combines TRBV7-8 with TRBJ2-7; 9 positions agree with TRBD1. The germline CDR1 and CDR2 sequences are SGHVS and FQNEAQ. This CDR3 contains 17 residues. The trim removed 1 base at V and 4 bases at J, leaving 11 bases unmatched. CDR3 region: CASSLVHGTGSSYEQYF. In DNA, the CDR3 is TGTGCCAGCAGCTTAGTTCACGGGACAGGGAGTAGTTACGAGCAGTACTTC.